The 31 T cell receptor beta chains listed next were all sequenced from one sample in a study of T cells in Graves' hyperthyroidism and ophthalmopathy. Amplification of TCR beta CDR3 regions was performed using RNA transcripts as template. A set of HTBI primers served as the primers for a first-round RT-PCR of the TCR CDR3. TCRdb re-called the multiplex PCR reads through MiXCR, storing one row per CDR3 protein. The data contain hundreds of thousands of distinct CDR3 sequences, about 14% of them seen just once; the ten biggest clones take up 10%. The sample was blood. Receptors originate from a woman in her late teens or twenties with Graves' hyperthyroidism.

This clonotype was seen only a few times. The rearrangement uses TRBV4-1 and TRBJ2-5; tentative D call: TRBD2 (5 bases). Germline V gene sequence: CDR1 MGHRA, CDR2 YSYEKL. Trimming left V 6 bases short and J 0 bases short, with 17 bases between. This CDR3 comprises 16 residues. CDR3 sequence: CASSQITGVNQETQYF. CDR3 DNA: TGCGCCAGCAGTCAAATTACCGGGGTAAACCAAGAGACCCAGTACTTC.

This clonotype has at least ten counts. The chain joins TRBV5-5 to TRBJ1-1, with unresolved D. The V end lost 3 bases, the J end lost 8 bases, and 14 bases lay between the germline ends. The CDR3 sequence is 13 residues long. CDR1 is SGHKS, CDR2 YYEKEE, per germline (reference sequence). The CDR3 sequence: CASSSDGKLEAFF. As DNA, the CDR3 is TGTGCCAGCAGCTCCGACGGCAAGTTAGAAGCTTTCTTT.

The chain is built from TRBV27 and TRBJ1-1; D is ambiguous. Germline CDR1 is MNHEY and CDR2 is SMNVEV (reference sequence). The V end lost 2 bases, the J end lost 1 base, and 8 bases lay between the germline ends. This CDR3 spans 14 amino acids. CDR3 bases: TGTGCCAGCAGTTTACCAGGAGAGAACACTGAAGCTTTCTTT. Protein: CASSLPGENTEAFF.

A single count supports this clonotype. The rearrangement uses TRBV19 and TRBJ1-2, with D unclear. V gave up 3 bases and J gave up 4 bases, with 9 bases separating them. The CDR3 covers 13 residues. Germline V gives CDR1 LNHDA, CDR2 SQIVND (reference sequence). The CDR3 spells CASSITYTYGYTF. CDR3 in DNA: TGTGCCAGTAGTATCACCTATACCTATGGCTACACCTTC.

This clonotype was seen a few times. The chain recombines TRBV10-3 with TRBJ2-1, with 10 bases fitting TRBD2. This CDR3 region has 15 residues. CDR1 is ENHRY, CDR2 SYGVKD, per germline. The V segment lost 3 bases and the J segment 5 bases; nucleotides outside the gene matches: 4. This chain's CDR3 is CAISDSSGSDNEQFF. CDR3 DNA sequence: TGTGCCATCAGTGACTCTAGCGGGAGTGACAATGAGCAGTTCTTC.

This clonotype came up a few times. V is TRBV7-6 and J is TRBJ2-1; D might be TRBD2 (7 bases). Deletions cut 0 bases from V and 9 bases from J, with 18 bases between. This CDR3 has 16 residues. Germline V gene sequence: CDR1 SGHVS, CDR2 FNYEAQ. The CDR3 protein is CASSLAGGGQGGEQFF. CDR3 in DNA: TGTGCCAGCAGCTTAGCTGGCGGGGGCCAAGGTGGTGAGCAGTTCTTC.

The rearrangement uses TRBV29-1 and TRBJ2-7; D is unresolved. Germline V gene data show CDR1 as SQVTM and CDR2 as ANQGSEA. The CDR3 totals 12 residues. Trimming stripped 5 bases from V and 2 bases from J, with 10 bases between. The CDR3 DNA follows: TGCAGCGTTTTCATAGACACCTACGAGCAGTACTTC. This sequence encodes CSVFIDTYEQYF.

The sample holds a few counts of this clonotype. V is TRBV2 and J is TRBJ2-4; TRBD2 matches at 13 bases. The J segment lost 6 bases and the V segment lost 5 bases, leaving 10 bases of the junction unmatched. The germline gives CDR1 SNHLY, CDR2 FYNNEI. CDR3 length equals 17 residues. CDR3 sequence: CASSSLGLAGEGNIQYF. The CDR3 region has the DNA TGTGCCAGCAGTTCCCTAGGACTAGCGGGAGAGGGAAACATTCAGTACTTC.

This clonotype was detected many times. V gene TRBV2 combines with J gene TRBJ2-1; D may be TRBD1 (5 bases). Trimming shortened V by 4 bases and J by 4 bases, and 14 bases separated the two germline ends. Looked up from germline, CDR1 is SNHLY and CDR2 is FYNNEI. The length of the CDR3 is 15 residues. This CDR3 reads CASSVGAVTYNEQFF. CDR3 nucleotides: TGTGCCAGCAGTGTTGGGGCAGTAACTTACAATGAGCAGTTCTTC.

In regard to this clonotype: This may be a read error: a much more frequent sequence differs by one nucleotide. The rearrangement uses TRBV12-3 or TRBV12-4 and TRBJ1-2; 8 positions agree with TRBD1. With 5 bases clipped from V and 3 bases from J, the junction kept 5 bases outside the gene matches. The CDR3 is made up of 14 amino acids. The CDR3 region is CASSHGQGHYGYTF. CDR3 bases: TGTGCCAGCAGTCACGGACAGGGCCACTATGGCTACACCTTC.

The chain carries TRBV29-1 and TRBJ2-6; D not certain. Deletions cut 7 bases from V and 1 base from J, with 5 bases between. The germline V gene has CDR1 SQVTM and CDR2 ANQGSEA. The CDR3 spans 12 residues. CDR3 in amino acids: CSAHSGANVLTF. The CDR3 DNA is TGCAGCGCTCATTCTGGGGCCAACGTCCTGACTTTC.

This clonotype was observed at least ten times. The chain is built from TRBV28 and TRBJ2-5; tentative D call: TRBD1 (7 bases). The CDR3 consists of 16 residues. CDR1 and CDR2 (germline): MDHEN, SYDVKM. V was pared by 1 base and J by 5 bases, with 17 bases between. This CDR3 is CASSLYRGGVLETQYF. CDR3 nucleotides: TGTGCCAGCAGTTTATACAGGGGAGGAGTGTTGGAGACCCAGTACTTC.

This clonotype occurred many times. V gene TRBV18 combines with J gene TRBJ1-1; D not resolved. The CDR3 is made up of 13 amino acids. Germline assignment: CDR1 KGHSH and CDR2 LQKENI. The ends were cut back, 7 bases at V and 0 bases at J, with 9 bases in the middle. The CDR3 sequence is CASFFGLNTEAFF. CDR3 in DNA: TGTGCCAGCTTTTTTGGTTTGAACACTGAAGCTTTCTTT.

The genes are TRBV19 and TRBJ1-3, with TRBD1 identical over 9 bases. V trimming: 5 bases; J trimming: 7 bases; junction bases outside the gene matches: 9. CDR3 size: 15 residues. Germline CDR1 and CDR2: LNHDA and SQIVND (reference sequence). CDR3 sequence reads: CASSSRTGEVNTIYF. The CDR3 bases are TGTGCCAGTAGTTCACGGACAGGGGAAGTCAACACCATATATTTT.

This clonotype was recorded at least ten times. The chain recombines TRBV11-1 with TRBJ2-7; possible D gene TRBD2, 6 bases. The CDR3 is made up of 13 amino acids. Trimming cost V 3 bases and J 4 bases, with 10 bases left between them. The V gene's germline CDR1 is SGHAT and CDR2 FQDESV (reference sequence). The CDR3 sequence: CASSLRDGYEQYF. Here the CDR3 DNA reads TGTGCCAGCAGCTTGCGGGACGGGTACGAGCAGTACTTC.

This clonotype was seen many times. The V and J genes are TRBV7-9 and TRBJ1-2; D might be TRBD1 (6 bases). V shed 4 bases and J shed 5 bases, with 8 bases lying between them. Germline V gene lookup returns CDR1 SEHNR and CDR2 FQNEAQ (reference sequence). There are 12 residues in the CDR3. The CDR3 nucleotides are TGTGCCAGCAGCTCAGGGGATTATGGCTACACCTTC. Residues: CASSSGDYGYTF.

This clonotype was seen many times. The genes are TRBV18 and TRBJ1-1; D might be TRBD1 (5 bases). Trimming took off 3 bases at V and 9 bases at J, with 17 bases between the two ends. Germline-derived CDR1 and CDR2 are KGHSH and LQKENI. This CDR3 region has 14 residues. The CDR3 spells CASSPLDRMEQAFF. Here the CDR3 DNA reads TGTGCCAGCTCACCCCTTGACAGAATGGAACAAGCTTTCTTT. Combining the CDR3 with reference TRBV18 and TRBJ1-1 gives the whole variable domain NAGVMQNPRHLVRRRGQEARLRCSPMKGHSHVYWYRQLPEEGLKFMVYLQKENIIDESGMPKERFSAEFPKEGPSILRIQQVVRGDSAAYFCASSPLDRMEQAFFGQGTRLTVV.

The chain joins TRBV24-1 to TRBJ1-2; TRBD1 is a possible D gene (6 bases). V was pared by 5 bases and J by 4 bases, with 10 bases between. CDR1 is KGHDR and CDR2 is SFDVKD in the germline V gene. This CDR3 has 13 amino acids. The CDR3 DNA reads TGTGCCACCAGTGCCGAGACAGGCTATGGCTACACCTTC. Protein sequence: CATSAETGYGYTF.

The rearrangement links TRBV7-9 to TRBJ2-1, with 9 positions matching TRBD1. Germline CDR1 SEHNR, CDR2 FQNEAQ (reference sequence). CDR3 length equals 21 residues. V gave up 2 bases and J gave up 0 bases; unmatched junction bases: 17. The CDR3 is CASSLSLRDREVPTSYNEQFF. CDR3 DNA: TGTGCCAGCAGCTTATCCCTCCGGGACAGGGAGGTTCCTACCTCCTACAATGAGCAGTTCTTC.

This clonotype was counted at least ten times. The genes are TRBV20-1 and TRBJ2-7; 14 bases agree with TRBD2. The CDR3 has 16 amino acids. Trimming removed 3 bases from V and 2 bases from J; junction bases left unmatched: 6. Germline CDR1 reads DFQATT; CDR2 reads SNEGSKA (reference sequence). In DNA form, the CDR3 reads TGCAGTGCTAGTGGGACTAGCGGGAGTAATCCCTACGAGCAGTACTTC. As protein: CSASGTSGSNPYEQYF.

This rearrangement joins TRBV6-2 or TRBV6-3 to TRBJ2-5; D is possibly TRBD1 (6 bases). CDR1 and CDR2 from the germline V gene are MNHEY and SVGEGT. The CDR3 sequence is 14 residues long. V lost 7 bases and J 0 bases, leaving 12 bases between the germline ends. The CDR3: CASTRGMDQETQYF. The CDR3, as DNA: TGTGCCAGCACCAGGGGCATGGACCAAGAGACCCAGTACTTC.

In its sample, this clonotype was seen many times. The V call is TRBV2, the J call TRBJ1-2; D uncertain. Trimming took 11 bases from V and 2 from J, leaving 15 bases between them. Germline V lookup: CDR1 SNHLY, CDR2 FYNNEI. This CDR3 spans 13 amino acids. CDR3 loop: CACRADLNYGYTF. CDR3 sequence (DNA): TGTGCCTGTCGGGCTGACCTGAACTATGGCTACACCTTC.

This clonotype was counted ten times or more. The rearrangement joins TRBV5-1 to TRBJ1-2, with 9 bases that match TRBD1. The CDR3 runs 14 residues. Germline values: CDR1 SGHRS, CDR2 YFSETQ. V was clipped by 0 bases and J by 8 bases; unmatched bases: 5. The CDR3 reads CASSLAGQGSGYTF. CDR3 sequence (DNA): TGCGCCAGCAGCTTGGCGGGACAGGGATCCGGCTACACCTTC.

This clonotype was picked up many times. The V and J genes are TRBV6-2 or TRBV6-3 and TRBJ1-5; D unresolved. This CDR3 is 13 amino acids long. Trimming took 7 bases from V and 0 from J, leaving 7 bases between them. CDR1 MNHEY and CDR2 SVGEGT come from the germline V gene. DNA for the CDR3: TGTGCCAGCATCCAGGATAGCAATCAGCCCCAGCATTTT. The encoded protein is CASIQDSNQPQHF.

This chain joins TRBV6-2 or TRBV6-3 and TRBJ1-5; D perhaps matches TRBD1 (5 bases). Trimming removed 2 bases at V and 3 bases at J, with 14 bases between. Germline V gene data show CDR1 as MNHEY and CDR2 as SVGEGT. The CDR3 has 16 amino acids. In DNA form, the CDR3 reads TGTGCCAGCAGTTACCAGGGCCGCAGGCTCAATCAGCCCCAGCATTTT. Translated: CASSYQGRRLNQPQHF.

This clonotype has a handful of counts. The CDR3 DNA sequence: TGCAGTGCTAGCGGGACTAGCGGGCCTAACTACAATGAGCAGTTCTTC. It is translated as CSASGTSGPNYNEQFF. The rearrangement links TRBV20-1 to TRBJ2-1; TRBD2 agrees at 12 bases. The V and J ends lost 3 bases and 3 bases, in that order; junction bases with no gene match: 6. Germline values: CDR1 DFQATT, CDR2 SNEGSKA (reference sequence). The CDR3 loop spans 16 amino acids.

A single count supports this clonotype. The chain recombines TRBV6-2 or TRBV6-3 with TRBJ2-3; D uncertain. Trimming took off 5 bases at V and 3 bases at J, with 9 bases between the two ends. CDR1 is MNHEY and CDR2 is SVGEGT in the germline V gene. The CDR3 is 13 residues long. The CDR3 is CASSVLWTDTQYF. For the CDR3, the DNA is TGTGCCAGCAGTGTCTTATGGACAGATACGCAGTATTTT.

Note on this clonotype: Possible read error: a much larger clone is one base away. The final CDR3 position lacks the conserved phenylalanine or tryptophan, pointing to a likely read error. The rearrangement uses TRBV20-1 and TRBJ2-7; D unclear. Per the germline V gene, CDR1 is DFQATT and CDR2 is SNEGSKA (reference sequence). CDR3 size: 12 residues. V gave up 5 bases and J gave up 0 bases, with 8 bases separating them. The CDR3 loop is CSAPTISYEQYS. The CDR3, as DNA: TGCAGTGCTCCGACGATCTCCTACGAGCAGTACTCC.

This clonotype was seen only a few times. J is TRBJ2-1 and V is TRBV5-1, with 11 bases that match TRBD2. This CDR3 has 15 residues. Germline V gene data show CDR1 as SGHRS and CDR2 as YFSETQ. With 4 bases clipped from V and 9 bases from J, the junction kept 9 bases outside the gene matches. CDR3 sequence: CASSPYGLAGGEQFF. The DNA of the CDR3 is TGCGCCAGCAGCCCCTATGGGCTAGCGGGAGGTGAGCAGTTCTTC.

This clonotype was seen more than once but under ten times. This chain uses TRBV3-1 with TRBJ2-5, with D possibly being TRBD2 (5 bases). The CDR3 is made up of 13 amino acids. Trimming took off 3 bases at V and 13 bases at J, with 18 bases between the two ends. Germline-derived CDR1 and CDR2 are LGHDT and YNNKEL (reference sequence). CDR3 amino acids: CASSHRGLTAWYF. Here the CDR3 DNA reads TGTGCCAGCAGCCATCGAGGACTGACGGCTTGGTACTTC.

This clonotype was recorded many times. The rearrangement uses TRBV12-3 or TRBV12-4 and TRBJ1-1, with a weak D call TRBD1 (6 bases). This CDR3 is built from 17 residues. V was pared by 7 bases and J by 0 bases, with 21 bases between. In DNA, the CDR3 is TGTGCCAGCACCACCATAGGCCTTCGGGACATGAACACTGAAGCTTTCTTT. This codes for CASTTIGLRDMNTEAFF.